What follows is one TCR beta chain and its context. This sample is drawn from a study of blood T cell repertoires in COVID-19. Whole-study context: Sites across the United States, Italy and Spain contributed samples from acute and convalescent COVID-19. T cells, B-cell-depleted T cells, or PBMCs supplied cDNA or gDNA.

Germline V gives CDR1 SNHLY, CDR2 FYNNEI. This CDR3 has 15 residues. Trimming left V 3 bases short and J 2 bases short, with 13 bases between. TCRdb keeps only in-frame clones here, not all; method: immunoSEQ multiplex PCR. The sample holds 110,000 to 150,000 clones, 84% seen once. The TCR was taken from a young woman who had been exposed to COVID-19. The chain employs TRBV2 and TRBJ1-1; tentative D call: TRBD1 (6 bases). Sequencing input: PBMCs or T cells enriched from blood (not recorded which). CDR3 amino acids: CASSEGQRPNTEAFF. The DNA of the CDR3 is TGTGCCAGCAGTGAGGGACAACGACCTAACACTGAAGCTTTCTTT.